The next 26 T cell receptor beta chains were all read from a single sample in a study of cytomegalovirus exposure and HLA in healthy donors. PCR used 60 Vbeta primers and 13 Jbeta primers. Sequencing used immunoSEQ multiplex PCR; TCRdb keeps in-frame clones, though not all of them. The sample contains 120,000 to 150,000 clones, 73% of which appear only once. The specimen sequenced was PBMCs. These receptors came from a woman between 40 and 55 years old in good health and CMV-seronegative.

This chain links TRBV11-2 with TRBJ1-2, with TRBD1 identical over 9 bases. CDR1 and CDR2 from the germline V gene are SGHAT and FQNNGV. The CDR3 covers 13 residues. Trimming at V came to 5 bases and at J to 8 bases, leaving 6 bases not matched to a gene. The CDR3 spells CASSPSDRGGYTF. CDR3 bases: TGTGCCAGCAGCCCGTCGGACAGGGGCGGCTACACCTTC.

V is TRBV7-9 and J is TRBJ1-1; 9 bases line up with TRBD1. After removal of 4 bases from V and 4 bases from J, the junction contained 7 bases not matched to a gene. Germline V gene lookup returns CDR1 SEHNR and CDR2 FQNEAQ (reference sequence). The CDR3 totals 15 residues. The CDR3 region has the DNA TGTGCCAGCAGCTCCACAGGGGGCGTCGGCACTGAAGCTTTCTTT. This translates into CASSSTGGVGTEAFF.

The genes are TRBV19 and TRBJ1-6; D uncertain. Per the germline V gene, CDR1 is LNHDA and CDR2 is SQIVND (reference sequence). This CDR3 spans 13 amino acids. V was clipped by 8 bases and J by 7 bases, with 12 bases between them. The CDR3 DNA reads as TGTGCCAGTGGCCGGGTGTCAAATTCACCCCTCCACTTT. It is translated as CASGRVSNSPLHF. Drawing the rest from reference TRBV19 and TRBJ1-6, the complete variable domain is DGGITQSPKYLFRKEGQNVTLSCEQNLNHDAMYWYRQDPGQGLRLIYYSQIVNDFQKGDIAEGYSVSREKKESFPLTVTSAQKNPTAFYLCASGRVSNSPLHFGNGTRLTVT.

The chain carries TRBV10-2 and TRBJ1-2; D may be TRBD1 (6 bases). The CDR3 consists of 16 residues. The V gene lost 3 bases and the J gene lost 1 base, with 15 bases spanning the gap. In germline, CDR1 is WSHSY, CDR2 SAAADI. Here the CDR3 DNA reads TGCGCCAGCAGTGACGAGTGGGACACTTTTAACTATGGCTACACCTTC. Amino acid sequence: CASSDEWDTFNYGYTF.

The gene calls are TRBV5-4 and TRBJ1-2; D is ambiguous. CDR3 length: 15 amino acids. The germline V gene encodes CDR1 SGHNT and CDR2 YYREEE (reference sequence). V dropped 4 bases and J dropped 3 bases, with 16 bases sitting between them. The CDR3 nucleotides read TGTGCCAGCAGCAAGCGGTCAGGCGGGCACTATGGCTACACCTTC. It codes for CASSKRSGGHYGYTF.

This chain links TRBV7-2 with TRBJ2-3; 9 bases align to TRBD2. The V gene end was trimmed by 5 bases and the J gene end by 4 bases; junction bases not matched to a gene: 4. The CDR3 is made up of 14 amino acids. Looked up from germline, CDR1 is SGHTA and CDR2 is FQGNSA. CDR3 bases: TGTGCCAGCAGCCGCGGGGGGGCCTCAGATACGCAGTATTTT. Translation: CASSRGGASDTQYF.

This chain links TRBV4-1 with TRBJ2-5; 9 bases are shared with TRBD1. The CDR3 runs 15 residues. J was trimmed by 5 bases and V by 2 bases; bases with no gene match: 6. Germline V lookup: CDR1 MGHRA, CDR2 YSYEKL. The CDR3 protein is CASSQPGQGGETQYF. The DNA of the CDR3 is TGCGCCAGCAGCCAACCGGGACAGGGAGGTGAGACCCAGTACTTC.

The CDR3 spells CASSDEIPAGIYGYTF. CDR3 DNA sequence: TGTGCCAGCAGTGACGAAATTCCGGCAGGGATCTATGGCTACACCTTC. V usage is TRBV2 and J usage is TRBJ1-2; a weak D match, TRBD1 (5 bases). Trimming removed 3 bases at V and 4 bases at J, with 18 bases between. The CDR3 is made up of 16 amino acids. CDR1 is SNHLY and CDR2 is FYNNEI in the germline V gene.

This chain uses TRBV4-3 with TRBJ2-2; D is perhaps TRBD1 (6 bases). The CDR3 has 15 amino acids. The V and J ends lost 4 bases and 5 bases respectively, with 14 bases between them. Germline CDR1 is LGHNA and CDR2 is YSLEER. The CDR3: CASSRGQGWTGELFF. CDR3 nucleotides: TGCGCCAGCAGCCGGGGGCAGGGGTGGACCGGGGAGCTGTTTTTT.

V usage is TRBV7-9 and J usage is TRBJ1-6; 7 positions agree with TRBD1. Germline V gene lookup returns CDR1 SEHNR and CDR2 FQNEAQ (reference sequence). After removal of 5 bases from V and 8 bases from J, the junction contained 9 bases not matched to a gene. The CDR3 loop spans 15 amino acids. DNA for the CDR3: TGTGCCAGCAGCCCCGACGGACAGGCATATTCACCCCTCCACTTT. This gives the protein CASSPDGQAYSPLHF.

The CDR3 protein is CASSLAQGNNQPQHF. The DNA for the CDR3 is TGTGCCAGCAGTTTGGCACAGGGAAACAATCAGCCCCAGCATTTT. The chain joins TRBV28 to TRBJ1-5, with D perhaps TRBD1 (6 bases). V lost 3 bases to trimming and J lost 3 bases, with 12 bases between them. Germline loops: CDR1 MDHEN, CDR2 SYDVKM. The CDR3 runs 15 residues.

This chain links TRBV10-1 with TRBJ2-5; 9 positions agree with TRBD2. This CDR3 has 12 amino acids. The V gene end was trimmed by 10 bases and the J gene end by 6 bases; junction bases not matched to a gene: 6. CDR1 and CDR2 from the germline V gene are WNHNN and SYGVQD (reference sequence). This chain's CDR3 is CAIGTSQKTQYF. The CDR3 DNA reads as TGCGCCATCGGGACTAGCCAGAAGACCCAGTACTTC.

The chain links TRBV9 to TRBJ1-2; 12 bases map to TRBD1. Per germline, CDR1 SGDLS and CDR2 YYNGEE. With 3 bases clipped from V and 4 bases from J, the junction kept 13 bases outside the gene matches. The CDR3 has 18 amino acids. The CDR3 bases are TGTGCCAGCAGCGATATCCGGGACAGGGGGCAACTTGGCTATGGCTACACCTTC. Protein sequence: CASSDIRDRGQLGYGYTF. Combining the CDR3 with reference TRBV9 and TRBJ1-2 gives the whole variable domain DSGVTQTPKHLITATGQRVTLRCSPRSGDLSVYWYQQSLDQGLQFLIQYYNGEERAKGNILERFSAQQFPDLHSELNLSSLELGDSALYFCASSDIRDRGQLGYGYTFGSGTRLTVV.

This clone has only one observation. The rearrangement joins TRBV1 to TRBJ1-3. TRBV1 is a pseudogene. The CDR3 covers 18 residues. The CDR3 reads CTSSQEEAPRSSGNTIYF. CDR3 coding DNA: TGCACCAGCAGCCAAGAAGAGGCACCGAGGAGTTCTGGAAACACCATATATTTT.

The chain employs TRBV28 and TRBJ1-1, with 7 bases that match TRBD1. The CDR3 is made up of 16 amino acids. Trimming cost V 3 bases and J 7 bases; bases outside gene matches: 14. Per germline, CDR1 MDHEN and CDR2 SYDVKM. CDR3 region: CASSFLAGGFGSEAFF. For the CDR3, the DNA is TGTGCCAGCAGTTTTCTGGCAGGGGGTTTTGGGAGTGAAGCTTTCTTT.

V and J are TRBV6-1 and TRBJ2-5; 11 bases fit TRBD2. The better agreement between TRBJ2-7 and the DNA end casts doubt on the J call. Per germline, CDR1 MNHNS and CDR2 SASEGT. This CDR3 spans 14 amino acids. CDR3 loop: CASSLSGGAYEQYF. In DNA, the CDR3 is TGTGCCAGCAGCCTTAGCGGGGGGGCGTACGAGCAGTACTTC.

The CDR3 protein is CASSQDQGATNQPQHF. The CDR3 bases are TGTGCCAGCAGCCAAGATCAGGGGGCGACCAATCAGCCCCAGCATTTT. The chain combines TRBV4-2 with TRBJ1-5; 8 bases agree with TRBD1. J gave up 3 bases and V 0 bases, and 4 bases lay outside the gene matches. The CDR3 has 16 residues. CDR1 LGHNA and CDR2 YNFKEQ come from the germline V gene.

The rearrangement links TRBV14 to TRBJ2-1; 10 positions match TRBD1. The germline V gene has CDR1 SGHDN and CDR2 FVKESK. The CDR3 sequence is 15 residues long. Losses at the gene ends were 3 bases for V and 4 bases for J; bases not matched to a gene: 3. The CDR3 reads CASSQTGGAYNEQFF. CDR3 DNA sequence: TGTGCCAGCAGCCAGACAGGGGGCGCTTACAATGAGCAGTTCTTC.

V gene TRBV19 combines with J gene TRBJ1-2, with D unclear. V dropped 6 bases and J dropped 0 bases, with 8 bases sitting between them. This CDR3 has 13 amino acids. Germline V gives CDR1 LNHDA, CDR2 SQIVND (reference sequence). The CDR3 loop is CASRGNPNYGYTF. The CDR3 DNA reads as TGTGCCAGTAGGGGCAACCCTAACTATGGCTACACCTTC. Full variable domain (outside the CDR3, taken from reference TRBV19 and TRBJ1-2): DGGITQSPKYLFRKEGQNVTLSCEQNLNHDAMYWYRQDPGQGLRLIYYSQIVNDFQKGDIAEGYSVSREKKESFPLTVTSAQKNPTAFYLCASRGNPNYGYTFGSGTRLTVV.

V gene TRBV7-2 combines with J gene TRBJ1-6; D call uncertain. CDR1 SGHTA and CDR2 FQGNSA come from the germline V gene. The V end was cut by 4 bases, the J end by 14 bases, with 24 bases between. CDR3 length: 16 amino acids. The CDR3 loop is CASSSPSTGLTFSLHF. The CDR3 bases are TGTGCCAGCAGCTCCCCCTCGACCGGACTAACATTCTCCCTCCACTTT.

J is TRBJ1-2 and V is TRBV19; 7 bases fit TRBD1. V shed 6 bases, J shed 7 bases, and the junction held 5 bases outside the gene matches. The CDR3 extends over 12 amino acids. The germline V gene has CDR1 LNHDA and CDR2 SQIVND (reference sequence). The CDR3 DNA sequence: TGTGCCAGTAGGGACAGGTTTGGTGGCTACACCTTC. Translated, it gives CASRDRFGGYTF.

This chain connects TRBV7-6 to TRBJ1-2; D perhaps matches TRBD1 (6 bases). The germline CDR1 and CDR2 sequences are SGHVS and FNYEAQ. Trimming removed 8 bases at V and 7 bases at J, with 23 bases between. CDR3 length equals 15 residues. The CDR3 spells CASGQYEWGRGGYTF. CDR3 in DNA: TGTGCCAGCGGTCAGTATGAATGGGGGCGAGGTGGCTACACCTTC.

The V and J genes are TRBV7-8 and TRBJ2-1, with 9 bases that match TRBD2. V dropped 1 base and J dropped 8; count of bases not matched to a gene: 6. Germline CDR1 SGHVS, CDR2 FQNEAQ. The CDR3 contains 15 residues. CDR3 DNA sequence: TGTGCCAGCAGCTTAGTGGGGACTAGCTTCCATGAGCAGTTCTTC. Translated, it gives CASSLVGTSFHEQFF.

This clone was recorded at least ten times. The chain couples TRBV5-5 to TRBJ1-2; possible D gene TRBD1, 5 bases. The CDR3 length is 14 residues. Deletions cut 1 base from V and 1 base from J, with 8 bases between. CDR1 SGHKS and CDR2 YYEKEE come from the germline V gene (reference sequence). The CDR3 DNA is TGTGCCAGCAGCTTGACAGGCCGTAACTATGGCTACACCTTC. Translation gives CASSLTGRNYGYTF.

This clone was seen more than once but under ten times. CDR3 DNA sequence: TGTGCCAGTAGTATAAGGGGCAGGATCTCTGGGGCCAACGTCCTGACTTTC. It encodes CASSIRGRISGANVLTF. V gene TRBV19 combines with J gene TRBJ2-6; tentatively, D is TRBD1 (5 bases). With 2 bases removed from V and 0 bases from J, the gap between germline ends came to 11 bases. Germline lookup yields CDR1 LNHDA and CDR2 SQIVND (reference sequence). The CDR3 is made up of 17 amino acids.

The gene calls are TRBV5-6 and TRBJ1-2; possible D gene TRBD1, 5 bases. Germline lookup yields CDR1 SGHDT and CDR2 YYEEEE. The CDR3 spans 14 residues. Trimming took 1 base from V and 8 from J, leaving 15 bases between them. DNA of the CDR3: TGTGCCAGCAGCTTGCCGGTAGGGGCGGGAGGCTACACCTTC. It codes for CASSLPVGAGGYTF.